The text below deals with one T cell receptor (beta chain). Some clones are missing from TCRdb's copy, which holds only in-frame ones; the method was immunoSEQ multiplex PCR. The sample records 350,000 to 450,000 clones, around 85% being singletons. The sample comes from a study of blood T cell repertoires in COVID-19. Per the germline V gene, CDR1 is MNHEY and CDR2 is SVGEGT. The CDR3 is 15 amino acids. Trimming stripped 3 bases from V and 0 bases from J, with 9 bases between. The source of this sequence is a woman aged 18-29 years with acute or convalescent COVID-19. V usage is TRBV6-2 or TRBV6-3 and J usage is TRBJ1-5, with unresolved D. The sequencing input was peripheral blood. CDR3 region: CASSYRSYSNQPQHF. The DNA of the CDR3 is TGTGCCAGCAGTTATAGAAGTTATAGCAATCAGCCCCAGCATTTT.